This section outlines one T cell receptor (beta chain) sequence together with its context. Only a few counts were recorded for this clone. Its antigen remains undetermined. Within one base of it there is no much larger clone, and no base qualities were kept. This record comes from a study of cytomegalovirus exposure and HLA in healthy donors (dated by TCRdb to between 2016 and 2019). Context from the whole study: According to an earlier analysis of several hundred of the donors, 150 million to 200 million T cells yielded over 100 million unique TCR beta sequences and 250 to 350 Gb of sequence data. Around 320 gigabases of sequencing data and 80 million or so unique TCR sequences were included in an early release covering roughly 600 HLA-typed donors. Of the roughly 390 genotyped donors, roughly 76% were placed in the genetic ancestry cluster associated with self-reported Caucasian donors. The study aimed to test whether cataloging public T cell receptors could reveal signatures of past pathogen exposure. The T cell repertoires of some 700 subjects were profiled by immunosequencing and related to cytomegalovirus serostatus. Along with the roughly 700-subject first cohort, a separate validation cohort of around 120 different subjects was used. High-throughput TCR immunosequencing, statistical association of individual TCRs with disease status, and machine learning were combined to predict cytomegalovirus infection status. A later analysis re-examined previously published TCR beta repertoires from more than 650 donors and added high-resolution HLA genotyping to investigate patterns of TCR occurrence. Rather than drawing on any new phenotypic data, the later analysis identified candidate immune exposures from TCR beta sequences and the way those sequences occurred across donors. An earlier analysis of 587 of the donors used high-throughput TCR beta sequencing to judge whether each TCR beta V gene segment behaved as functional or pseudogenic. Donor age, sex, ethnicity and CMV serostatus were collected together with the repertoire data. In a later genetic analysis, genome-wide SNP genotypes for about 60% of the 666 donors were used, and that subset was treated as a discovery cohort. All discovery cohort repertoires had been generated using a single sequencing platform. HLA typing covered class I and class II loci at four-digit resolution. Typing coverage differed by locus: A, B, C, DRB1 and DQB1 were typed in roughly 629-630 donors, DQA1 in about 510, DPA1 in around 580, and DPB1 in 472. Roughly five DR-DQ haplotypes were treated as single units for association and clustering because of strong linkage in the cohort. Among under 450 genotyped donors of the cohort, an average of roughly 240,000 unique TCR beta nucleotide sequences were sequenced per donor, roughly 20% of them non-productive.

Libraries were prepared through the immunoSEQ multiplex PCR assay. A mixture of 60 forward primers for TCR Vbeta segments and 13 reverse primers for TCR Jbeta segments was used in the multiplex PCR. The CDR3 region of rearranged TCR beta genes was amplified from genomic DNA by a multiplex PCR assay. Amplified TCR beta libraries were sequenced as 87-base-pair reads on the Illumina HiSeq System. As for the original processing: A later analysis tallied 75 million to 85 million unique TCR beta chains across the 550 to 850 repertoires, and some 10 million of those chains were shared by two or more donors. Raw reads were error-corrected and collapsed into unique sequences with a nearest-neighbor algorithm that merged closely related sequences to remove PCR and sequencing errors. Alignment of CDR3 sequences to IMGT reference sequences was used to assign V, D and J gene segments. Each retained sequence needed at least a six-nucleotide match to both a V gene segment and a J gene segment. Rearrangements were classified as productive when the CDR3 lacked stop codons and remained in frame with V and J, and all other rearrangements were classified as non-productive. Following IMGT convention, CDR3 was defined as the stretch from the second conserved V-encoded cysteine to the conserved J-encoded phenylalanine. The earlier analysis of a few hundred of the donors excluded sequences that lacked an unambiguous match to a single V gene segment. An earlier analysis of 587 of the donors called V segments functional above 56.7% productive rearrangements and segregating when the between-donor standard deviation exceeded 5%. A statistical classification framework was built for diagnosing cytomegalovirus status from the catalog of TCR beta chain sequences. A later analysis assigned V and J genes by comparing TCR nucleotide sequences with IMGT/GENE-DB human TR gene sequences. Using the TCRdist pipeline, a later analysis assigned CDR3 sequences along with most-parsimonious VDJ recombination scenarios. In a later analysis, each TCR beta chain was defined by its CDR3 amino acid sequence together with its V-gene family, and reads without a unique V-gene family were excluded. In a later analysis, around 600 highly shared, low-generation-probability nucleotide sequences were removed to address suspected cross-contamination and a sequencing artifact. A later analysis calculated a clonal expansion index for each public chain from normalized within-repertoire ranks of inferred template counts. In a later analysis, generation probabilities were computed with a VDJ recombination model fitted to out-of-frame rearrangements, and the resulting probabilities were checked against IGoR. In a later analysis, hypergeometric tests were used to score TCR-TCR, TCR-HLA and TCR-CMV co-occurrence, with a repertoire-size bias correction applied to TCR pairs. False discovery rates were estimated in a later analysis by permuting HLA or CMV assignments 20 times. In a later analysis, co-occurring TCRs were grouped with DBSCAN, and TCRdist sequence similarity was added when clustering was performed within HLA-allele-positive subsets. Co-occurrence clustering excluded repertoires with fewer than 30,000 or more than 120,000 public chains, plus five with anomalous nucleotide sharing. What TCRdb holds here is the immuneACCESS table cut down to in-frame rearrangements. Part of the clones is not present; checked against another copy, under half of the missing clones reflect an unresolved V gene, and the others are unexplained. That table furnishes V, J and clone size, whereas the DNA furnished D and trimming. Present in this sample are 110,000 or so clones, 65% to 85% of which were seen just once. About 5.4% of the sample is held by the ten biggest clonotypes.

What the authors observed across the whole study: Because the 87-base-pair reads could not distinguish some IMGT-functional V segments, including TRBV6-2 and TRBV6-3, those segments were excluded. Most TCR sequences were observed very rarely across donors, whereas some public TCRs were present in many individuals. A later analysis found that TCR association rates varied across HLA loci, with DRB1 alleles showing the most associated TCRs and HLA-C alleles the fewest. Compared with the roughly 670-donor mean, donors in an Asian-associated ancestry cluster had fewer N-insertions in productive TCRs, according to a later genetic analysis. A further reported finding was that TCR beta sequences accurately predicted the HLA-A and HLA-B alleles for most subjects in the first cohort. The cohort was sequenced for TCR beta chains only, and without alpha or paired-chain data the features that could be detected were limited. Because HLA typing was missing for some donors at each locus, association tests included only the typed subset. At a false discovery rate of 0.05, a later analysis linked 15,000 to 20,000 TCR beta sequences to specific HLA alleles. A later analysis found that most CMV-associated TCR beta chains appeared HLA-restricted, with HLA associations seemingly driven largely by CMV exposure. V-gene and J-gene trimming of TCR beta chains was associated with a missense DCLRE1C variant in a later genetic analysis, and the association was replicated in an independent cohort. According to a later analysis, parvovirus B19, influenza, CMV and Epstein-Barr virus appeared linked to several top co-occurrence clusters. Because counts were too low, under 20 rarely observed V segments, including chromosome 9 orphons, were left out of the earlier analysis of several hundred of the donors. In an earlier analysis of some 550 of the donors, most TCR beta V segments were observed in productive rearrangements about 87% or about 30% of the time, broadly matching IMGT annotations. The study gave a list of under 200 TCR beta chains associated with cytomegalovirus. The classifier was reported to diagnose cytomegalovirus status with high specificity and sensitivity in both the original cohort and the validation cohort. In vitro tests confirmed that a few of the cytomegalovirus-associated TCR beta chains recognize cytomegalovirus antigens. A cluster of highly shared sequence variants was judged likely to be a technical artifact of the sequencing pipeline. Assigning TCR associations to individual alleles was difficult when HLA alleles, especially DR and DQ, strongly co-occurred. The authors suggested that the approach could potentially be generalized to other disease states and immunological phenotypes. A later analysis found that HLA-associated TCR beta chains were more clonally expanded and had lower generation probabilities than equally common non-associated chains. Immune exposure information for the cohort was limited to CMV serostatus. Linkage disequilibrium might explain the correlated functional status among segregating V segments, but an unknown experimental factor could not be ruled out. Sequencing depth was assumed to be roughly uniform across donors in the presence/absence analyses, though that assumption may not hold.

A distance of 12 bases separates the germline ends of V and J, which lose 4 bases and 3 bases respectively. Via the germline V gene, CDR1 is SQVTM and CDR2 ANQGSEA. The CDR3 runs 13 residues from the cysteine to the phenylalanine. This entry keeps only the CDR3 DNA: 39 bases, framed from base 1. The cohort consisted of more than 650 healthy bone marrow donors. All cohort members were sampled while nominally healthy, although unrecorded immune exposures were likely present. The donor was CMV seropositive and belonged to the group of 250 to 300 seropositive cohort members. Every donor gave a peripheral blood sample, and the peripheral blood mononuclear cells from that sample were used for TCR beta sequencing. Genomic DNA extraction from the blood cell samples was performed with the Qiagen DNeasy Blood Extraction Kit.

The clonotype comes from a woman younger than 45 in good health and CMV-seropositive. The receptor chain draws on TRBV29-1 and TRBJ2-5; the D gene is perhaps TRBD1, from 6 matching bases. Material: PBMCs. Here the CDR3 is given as CSVVSGVEETQYF. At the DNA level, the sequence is TGCAGCGTTGTATCAGGGGTCGAAGAGACCCAGTACTTC.